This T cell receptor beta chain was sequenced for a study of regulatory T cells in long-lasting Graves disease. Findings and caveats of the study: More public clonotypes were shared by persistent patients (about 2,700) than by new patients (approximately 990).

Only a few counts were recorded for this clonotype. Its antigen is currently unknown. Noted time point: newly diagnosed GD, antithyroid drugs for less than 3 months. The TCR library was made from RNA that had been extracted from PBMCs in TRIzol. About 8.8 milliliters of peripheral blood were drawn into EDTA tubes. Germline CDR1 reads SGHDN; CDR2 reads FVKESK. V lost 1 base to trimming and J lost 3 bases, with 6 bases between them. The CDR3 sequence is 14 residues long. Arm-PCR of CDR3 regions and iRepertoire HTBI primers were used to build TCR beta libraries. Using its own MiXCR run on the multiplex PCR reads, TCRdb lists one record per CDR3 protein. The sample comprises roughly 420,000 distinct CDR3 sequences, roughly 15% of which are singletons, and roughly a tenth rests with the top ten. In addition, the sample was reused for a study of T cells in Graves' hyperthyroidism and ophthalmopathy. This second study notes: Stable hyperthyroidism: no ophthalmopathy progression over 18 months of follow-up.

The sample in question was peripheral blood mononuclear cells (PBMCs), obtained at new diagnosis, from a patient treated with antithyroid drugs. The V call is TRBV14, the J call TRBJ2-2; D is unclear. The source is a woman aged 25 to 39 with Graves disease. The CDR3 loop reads CASSQVLYTGELFF. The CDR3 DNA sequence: TGTGCCAGCAGCCAAGTCCTCTACACCGGGGAGCTGTTTTTT.